The clone carrying this TCR beta chain appeared a few times. V was pared by 2 bases and J by 5 bases, with 14 bases between. CDR1 is ENHRY, CDR2 SYGVKD, per germline. The CDR3 loop spans 15 amino acids. The data are from a study of T cells in Graves' hyperthyroidism and ophthalmopathy. TCR beta CDR3 sequences were amplified from RNA transcripts. The HTBI primer set drove a first-round RT-PCR of the TCR CDR3. TCRdb recomputed calls from the multiplex PCR reads with MiXCR, one row per CDR3 protein. The sample lists a few hundred thousand distinct CDR3 sequences; less than 20% were seen once. The sequence was obtained from a woman aged 25 to 39 with Graves' hyperthyroidism. The chain couples TRBV10-3 to TRBJ2-3; perhaps TRBD2 as D (5 bases). The sequenced material came from blood. The CDR3 reads CAISEGSALGDTQYF. The DNA for the CDR3 is TGTGCCATCAGTGAGGGTAGCGCACTTGGAGATACGCAGTATTTT.